Presented here are 32 T cell receptor beta chains from one specimen sequenced in a study of CD8 T cells in ankylosing spondylitis. One entry per CDR3 protein, called by TCRdb with MiXCR from the 5' RACE reads. The profile shows 250,000 to 400,000 distinct CDR3 sequences, around 10% of them singletons. Input material: blood, either unsorted or a sorted T cell fraction (not recorded which). The receptors here all came from a female donor with ankylosing spondylitis or in good health (not recorded which).

The chain is built from TRBV5-1 and TRBJ1-2; possible D gene TRBD1, 5 bases. The V gene lost 3 bases and the J gene lost 5 bases, with 14 bases spanning the gap. Germline assignment: CDR1 SGHRS and CDR2 YFSETQ. CDR3 length: 14 residues. For the CDR3, the DNA is TGCGCCAGCAGCTATACCGGGACGTCTTATGGCTACACCTTC. Translating it yields CASSYTGTSYGYTF.

This clonotype was counted a few times. This chain's CDR3 is CASSPVRGKNTEAFF. For the CDR3, the DNA is TGTGCCAGCAGCCCCGTAAGGGGCAAGAACACTGAAGCTTTCTTT. The chain joins TRBV9 to TRBJ1-1, with D possibly TRBD1 on 5 matching bases. CDR3 length: 15 residues. Trimming left V 4 bases short and J 1 base short, with 14 bases between. CDR1 is SGDLS and CDR2 is YYNGEE in the germline V gene.

This clonotype was counted many times. The rearrangement uses TRBV20-1 and TRBJ2-5; no clear D. Trimming stripped 4 bases from V and 7 bases from J, with 19 bases between. This CDR3 contains 14 residues. From germline, CDR1 is DFQATT and CDR2 SNEGSKA (reference sequence). The CDR3 loop is CSANPGSTRGTQYF. The DNA of the CDR3 is TGCAGTGCTAATCCCGGGTCTACACGCGGGACCCAGTACTTC.

The chain has TRBV5-1 and TRBJ2-6, with TRBD1 identical over 10 bases. The CDR3 totals 18 residues. V shed 3 bases and J 4 bases; nucleotides not matched to a gene: 10. Germline CDR1 and CDR2: SGHRS and YFSETQ. The CDR3: CASSWTGQGMRGANVLTF. CDR3 in DNA: TGCGCCAGCAGCTGGACGGGACAGGGGATGCGAGGGGCCAACGTCCTGACTTTC. Using reference TRBV5-1 and TRBJ2-6 for the parts outside the CDR3, the full variable domain is KAGVTQTPRYLIKTRGQQVTLSCSPISGHRSVSWYQQTPGQGLQFLFEYFSETQRNKGNFPGRFSGRQFSNSRSEMNVSTLELGDSALYLCASSWTGQGMRGANVLTFGAGSRLTVL.

In this sample, this clonotype turned up many times. This chain connects TRBV7-8 to TRBJ2-7; TRBD2 matches at 9 bases. This CDR3 is built from 14 residues. Trimming took 2 bases from V and 4 from J; bases not matched to a gene: 3. Germline CDR1 SGHVS, CDR2 FQNEAQ. CDR3 residues: CASSLSTSGYEQYF. The CDR3 region has the DNA TGTGCCAGCAGCTTATCTACTAGCGGGTACGAGCAGTACTTC.

In this sample, this clonotype turned up a few times. V gene TRBV12-3 or TRBV12-4 combines with J gene TRBJ2-3; D is possibly TRBD1 (5 bases). This CDR3 contains 14 residues. With 5 bases removed from V and 2 bases from J, the gap between germline ends came to 11 bases. The CDR3 loop is CASSRGGNTDTQYF. DNA for the CDR3: TGTGCCAGCAGTAGGGGCGGAAACACAGATACGCAGTATTTT.

This clonotype turned up a few times. V and J are TRBV12-3 or TRBV12-4 and TRBJ2-1, with 13 bases lining up with TRBD2. The CDR3 runs 15 residues. V was pared by 8 bases and J by 9 bases, with 10 bases of the junction left unmatched. The CDR3 sequence: CASGATSGRWSEQFF. CDR3 nucleotide sequence: TGTGCCAGCGGAGCGACTAGCGGGAGGTGGTCTGAGCAGTTCTTC.

V usage is TRBV5-1 and J usage is TRBJ2-2; 11 bases align to TRBD1. Germline values: CDR1 SGHRS, CDR2 YFSETQ. The J segment lost 5 bases and the V segment lost 7 bases, leaving 7 bases of the junction unmatched. This CDR3 contains 15 residues. The CDR3 spells CASHPGTGGTGELFF. The DNA for the CDR3 is TGCGCCAGCCACCCCGGGACAGGGGGAACCGGGGAGCTGTTTTTT.

Many counts were recorded for this clonotype. The genes are TRBV6-4 and TRBJ2-7, with 7 bases fitting TRBD1. The trim removed 2 bases at V and 2 bases at J, leaving 6 bases unmatched. CDR3 size: 15 residues. Germline CDR1 is MRHNA and CDR2 is SNTAGT. The CDR3 DNA sequence: TGTGCCAGCAGTGACGCCCGGGACAGAACCTACGAGCAGTACTTC. Protein: CASSDARDRTYEQYF.

This clonotype was seen a handful of times. This rearrangement joins TRBV6-2 or TRBV6-3 to TRBJ2-2; D gene unclear. The germline V gene encodes CDR1 MNHEY and CDR2 SVGEGT. V was shortened by 2 bases and J by 6 bases, with 10 bases between the two germline ends. The CDR3 is made up of 14 amino acids. The DNA for the CDR3 is TGTGCCAGCAGTTACCTTCCGGGCCCCGGGGAGCTGTTTTTT. Translating it yields CASSYLPGPGELFF.

This clonotype occurred many times. The rearrangement links TRBV11-1 to TRBJ2-1, with 7 bases aligning to TRBD1. Germline V gene data show CDR1 as SGHAT and CDR2 as FQDESV (reference sequence). CDR3 size: 16 residues. V trimming: 5 bases; J trimming: 0 bases; junction bases outside the gene matches: 7. The CDR3 sequence: CASSAGTASSYNEQFF. CDR3 nucleotide sequence: TGTGCCAGCAGCGCCGGGACAGCTAGCTCCTACAATGAGCAGTTCTTC.

There are a few counts of this clonotype. The CDR3 nucleotides read TGTGCCAGCAGTCGGACAGGGCCAGAGGCTTGGGCCAACGTCCTGACTTTC. This codes for CASSRTGPEAWANVLTF. The V and J genes are TRBV28 and TRBJ2-6, with TRBD1 matching 8 bases. CDR1 and CDR2 from the germline V gene are MDHEN and SYDVKM. V gave up 5 bases and J gave up 5 bases; unmatched junction bases: 11. This CDR3 has 17 amino acids.

This clonotype showed up many times. The CDR3 bases are TGTGCCAGCAGTTCCGGGACTTATGACGAGCAGTACTTC. Protein: CASSSGTYDEQYF. The J gene is TRBJ2-7, the V gene TRBV6-5; D perhaps matches TRBD2 (6 bases). From germline, CDR1 is MNHEY and CDR2 SVGAGI. The CDR3 is 13 residues long. V lost 4 bases and J 5 bases, leaving 12 bases between the germline ends.

This clonotype was seen ten or more times. The V gene is TRBV15, the J gene TRBJ2-2; 9 bases are a match to TRBD1. V lost 8 bases, J lost 1 base, and 8 bases stayed unmatched. CDR1 LNHNV and CDR2 YYDKDF come from the germline V gene (reference sequence). The CDR3 is 16 amino acids. The CDR3 reads CATPKNRGQNTGELFF. CDR3 coding DNA: TGTGCCACCCCGAAGAACAGGGGGCAGAACACCGGGGAGCTGTTTTTT.

The chain uses TRBV5-1 and TRBJ1-1; 8 nucleotides match TRBD1. The CDR3 consists of 15 residues. Germline-derived CDR1 and CDR2 are SGHRS and YFSETQ. With V trimmed by 4 bases and J by 1 base, 6 bases remained unmatched. The CDR3 DNA reads as TGCGCCAGCAGCCCCGACAGGGGCTGGAACACTGAAGCTTTCTTT. This gives the protein CASSPDRGWNTEAFF.

The chain recombines TRBV5-5 with TRBJ2-7; 7 bases fit TRBD2. J gave up 1 base and V 4 bases, and 5 bases lay outside the gene matches. This CDR3 comprises 14 residues. Germline CDR1 SGHKS, CDR2 YYEKEE (reference sequence). CDR3: CASSPWGGSYEQYF. The CDR3 DNA is TGTGCCAGCAGCCCATGGGGGGGGTCCTACGAGCAGTACTTC.

This clonotype was seen many times. The chain joins TRBV5-1 to TRBJ1-1, with a possible D match to TRBD1 (5 bases). V dropped 3 bases and J dropped 1 base, with 10 bases sitting between them. The CDR3 length is 14 residues. The germline V gene has CDR1 SGHRS and CDR2 YFSETQ. The chain's CDR3 is CASSSGGSNTEAFF. CDR3 nucleotide sequence: TGCGCCAGCAGCTCGGGGGGTTCGAACACTGAAGCTTTCTTT.

At least ten counts were recorded for this clonotype. The chain links TRBV12-3 or TRBV12-4 to TRBJ2-3, with 12 bases that match TRBD2. Trimming at V came to 6 bases and at J to 1 base, leaving 5 bases not matched to a gene. The CDR3 consists of 16 residues. CDR3 nucleotide sequence: TGTGCCAGCAGACCCGCTAGCGGGAGGGGCACAGATACGCAGTATTTT. The encoded protein is CASRPASGRGTDTQYF.

The rearrangement links TRBV12-3 or TRBV12-4 to TRBJ1-6; D call uncertain. The CDR3 spans 12 residues. The V and J ends lost 2 bases and 16 bases respectively, with 12 bases between them. CDR3 nucleotide sequence: TGTGCCAGCAGTTTAAGGTTGGCAGCTCTCCACTTT. This gives the protein CASSLRLAALHF.

This clonotype was seen ten or more times. The junction differs from germline at one of its ends, possibly a read error. The chain recombines TRBV7-2 with TRBJ1-5; unclear D gene. The germline V gene has CDR1 SGHTA and CDR2 FQGNSA. This CDR3 region has 12 residues. DNA for the CDR3: TGTGCCAGCAGTTTAGAAGCGGGGCCCCAGCATTTT. As protein: CASSLEAGPQHF.

This clonotype was picked up many times. This rearrangement joins TRBV29-1 to TRBJ2-7; D tentatively fits TRBD1 or TRBD2 (6 bases each). The V end was cut by 4 bases, the J end by 2 bases, with 15 bases between. Germline values: CDR1 SQVTM, CDR2 ANQGSEA. The CDR3 length is 14 residues. Here the CDR3 reads CSVVRGTSAYEQYF. The CDR3 DNA is TGCAGCGTTGTCCGCGGGACATCGGCCTACGAGCAGTACTTC.

The table lists this clonotype with many counts. CDR3 amino acids: CASSESGIQPQHF. The CDR3 bases are TGCGCCAGCAGTGAGTCTGGGATTCAGCCCCAGCATTTT. This chain uses TRBV10-2 with TRBJ1-5; D unresolved. The CDR3 sequence is 13 residues long. Trimming removed 0 bases from V and 6 bases from J, with 6 bases in between. Looked up from germline, CDR1 is WSHSY and CDR2 is SAAADI.

This clonotype was found a few times. The chain recombines TRBV20-1 with TRBJ2-7; D is undetermined. Deletions cut 3 bases from V and 0 bases from J, with 6 bases between. Germline loops: CDR1 DFQATT, CDR2 SNEGSKA (reference sequence). This CDR3 comprises 12 residues. The CDR3 DNA reads TGCAGTGCTAGGCTAGTCTCCTACGAGCAGTACTTC. The encoded protein is CSARLVSYEQYF.

This clonotype was found many times. The chain recombines TRBV28 with TRBJ2-2; the D gene could be TRBD1 or TRBD2 (5 bases each). Germline V gene lookup returns CDR1 MDHEN and CDR2 SYDVKM. Trimming left V 6 bases short and J 0 bases short, with 11 bases between. There are 15 residues in the CDR3. The CDR3 DNA reads as TGTGCCAGCAGCCTACCGGGGCCGAACACCGGGGAGCTGTTTTTT. Residues: CASSLPGPNTGELFF. Looking up the rest from reference TRBV28 and TRBJ2-2 gives the full variable domain: DVKVTQSSRYLVKRTGEKVFLECVQDMDHENMFWYRQDPGLGLRLIYFSYDVKMKEKGDIPEGYSVSREKKERFSLILESASTNQTSMYLCASSLPGPNTGELFFGEGSRLTVL.

With regard to this clonotype: This may be a read error: a much more frequent sequence differs by one nucleotide. The chain employs TRBV12-3 or TRBV12-4 and TRBJ2-4; D is perhaps TRBD1 (5 bases). The CDR3 runs 14 residues. The CDR3 DNA is TGTGCCAGCAGTCCCGGTGGGGCCATAAACATTCAGTACTTC. Translation: CASSPGGAINIQYF.

This clonotype was recorded at least ten times. This sequence joins TRBV5-1 and TRBJ2-1, with a possible D match to TRBD2 (5 bases). V was pared by 2 bases and J by 2 bases, with 8 bases between. This CDR3 comprises 14 residues. Germline lookup yields CDR1 SGHRS and CDR2 YFSETQ. The CDR3 DNA reads TGCGCCAGCAGCTTAGCGGATCCCTACAATGAGCAGTTCTTC. As protein: CASSLADPYNEQFF. The whole variable domain, filled in from reference TRBV5-1 and TRBJ2-1, reads KAGVTQTPRYLIKTRGQQVTLSCSPISGHRSVSWYQQTPGQGLQFLFEYFSETQRNKGNFPGRFSGRQFSNSRSEMNVSTLELGDSALYLCASSLADPYNEQFFGPGTRLTVL.

This clonotype occurred many times. This chain joins TRBV20-1 and TRBJ1-3; D is unresolved. The CDR3 loop spans 11 amino acids. Looked up from germline, CDR1 is DFQATT and CDR2 is SNEGSKA (reference sequence). CDR3 sequence: CRARVGNTIYF. DNA for the CDR3: TGCAGGGCCCGGGTGGGAAACACCATATATTTT.

This clonotype was observed a handful of times. The DNA of the CDR3 is TGTGCCACCACCCGGGACACCTACACAGATACGCAGTATTTT. This translates into CATTRDTYTDTQYF. V and J are TRBV15 and TRBJ2-3, with D maybe TRBD1 (6 bases). This CDR3 is 14 amino acids long. The V gene lost 7 bases and the J gene lost 2 bases, with 13 bases spanning the gap. Germline CDR1 is LNHNV and CDR2 is YYDKDF (reference sequence).

This clonotype was recorded many times. DNA for the CDR3: TGTGCCACCAGTGAGGCCAGGGGGTTGATTGAGACCCAGTACTTC. Its translation: CATSEARGLIETQYF. V usage is TRBV24-1 and J usage is TRBJ2-5; 7 nucleotides align to TRBD1. CDR3 length: 15 residues. Germline V gives CDR1 KGHDR, CDR2 SFDVKD. Trimming removed 4 bases from V and 5 bases from J; junction bases left unmatched: 9.

This clonotype appeared a few times. The rearrangement links TRBV25-1 to TRBJ2-7; D gene ambiguous. In germline, CDR1 is MGHDK, CDR2 SYGVNS. CDR3 size: 13 residues. The V and J ends lost 4 bases and 3 bases respectively, with 10 bases between them. CDR3 protein: CASSGRGNYEQYF. CDR3 in DNA: TGTGCCAGCAGTGGCCGTGGGAACTACGAGCAGTACTTC.

This clonotype was counted many times. CDR3 DNA: TGCAGCGTTGAGGGCAGGAGGAGTGAAGCTTTCTTT. Protein sequence: CSVEGRRSEAFF. The chain joins TRBV29-1 to TRBJ1-1, with D uncertain. The CDR3 contains 12 residues. Germline values: CDR1 SQVTM, CDR2 ANQGSEA. Trimming shortened V by 3 bases and J by 7 bases, and 12 bases separated the two germline ends.

This clonotype occurred many times. The CDR3 DNA sequence: TGTGCCAGCAGTTCGACAGGGACGGATCAGCCCCAGCATTTT. This gives the protein CASSSTGTDQPQHF. J is TRBJ1-5 and V is TRBV28; 7 bases are shared with TRBD1. This CDR3 contains 14 residues. J was trimmed by 5 bases and V by 4 bases; bases with no gene match: 5. Germline V gene sequence: CDR1 MDHEN, CDR2 SYDVKM. Filled out from reference TRBV28 and TRBJ1-5, the complete variable domain reads DVKVTQSSRYLVKRTGEKVFLECVQDMDHENMFWYRQDPGLGLRLIYFSYDVKMKEKGDIPEGYSVSREKKERFSLILESASTNQTSMYLCASSSTGTDQPQHFGDGTRLSIL.